These T cell receptor beta chains were read from a single sample in a study of monozygotic twins with inflammatory bowel disease. TCRdb re-called the 5' RACE reads; one entry per CDR3 protein, DNA not given. Its listing shows about 200,000 distinct CDR3 sequences. The sample consisted of blood. All receptors come from a human donor with ulcerative colitis or Crohn's disease, or a healthy co-twin of an affected twin (not recorded which). The CDR3 runs from the conserved cysteine through the conserved F or W.

TRBJ2-3,TRBV20-1,CSASGRFTDTQYF
TRBJ2-2,TRBV19,CASSKLRLAGGPGNTGELFF
TRBJ2-2,TRBV29-1,CSVRTGTRDTGELFF
TRBJ2-3,TRBV30,CAWSGGDTQYF
TRBJ2-7,TRBV25-1,CASSELYIGQGNYEQYF
TRBJ2-7,TRBV12-3/TRBV12-4,CASSADASRPEYF
TRBJ2-3,TRBV14,CASSPTEGLRADTQYF
TRBJ2-2,TRBV12-3/TRBV12-4,CASSLGGHTGELFF
TRBJ2-1,TRBV5-1,CASSLEAGVYNEQFF
TRBJ2-1,TRBV6-6,CASSSAGGDNEQFF
TRBJ2-3,TRBV4-1,CASSQGTTGGRFTDTQYF
TRBJ1-2,TRBV5-1,CASSLASAHANYGYTF
TRBJ1-2,TRBV5-1,CASSFRQGAIDGYTF
TRBJ1-1,TRBV12-3/TRBV12-4,CASSPRQILAFF
TRBJ2-2,TRBV7-6,CASSFNPPNTGELFF
TRBJ2-7,TRBV12-3/TRBV12-4,CASSLSGSALNSYEQYF
TRBJ2-3,TRBV11-2,CASSWTLGETHTDTQYF
TRBJ2-1,TRBV24-1,CATSDSGLLGSYNEQFF
TRBJ2-5,TRBV5-1,CASSPGTEETQYF
TRBJ2-1,TRBV12-3/TRBV12-4,CASSLELYNEQFF
TRBJ1-2,TRBV11-2,CASSSLTGPWGGYTF
TRBJ2-4,TRBV11-2,CASSLDRTGWNIQYF
TRBJ1-1,TRBV7-3,CASSLLGTNTEAFF
TRBJ2-1,TRBV6-5,CASSSLYNEQYF
TRBJ2-1,TRBV3-1,CASSQDKGQFF
TRBJ2-2,TRBV7-2,CASSRRQETNTGELFF
TRBJ2-1,TRBV29-1,CSVVTGTDRYNEQFF
TRBJ2-5,TRBV6-1,CASRPDGFQETQYF
TRBJ1-3,TRBV27,CASSTTRGYGDRVYF
TRBJ2-7,TRBV6-1,CAGTYREVGRRHEQYF
TRBJ2-2,TRBV2,CASSATGTTTGELFF
TRBJ2-3,TRBV24-1,CATSDSGLGTDTQYF
TRBJ2-1,TRBV20-1,CSASDTENYNEQFF
TRBJ2-1,TRBV4-1,CASSPLPGTANEQFF
TRBJ2-2,TRBV7-2,CASSVTGTTGELFF
TRBJ1-1,TRBV12-3/TRBV12-4,CASSFRTDYTEAFF
TRBJ1-1,TRBV11-2,CASSLGARFTEAFF
TRBJ1-4,TRBV7-2,CASSFRGDRGLAEKLFF
TRBJ1-2,TRBV28,CASSWTGTSYGYTF
TRBJ2-7,TRBV11-2,CASSSRQGRLEQYF
TRBJ2-1,TRBV20-1,CSVPGGGTYNEQFF
TRBJ2-3,TRBV7-8,CASSKDWSGMDTQYF
TRBJ2-3,TRBV27,CASSPPIGGGAPDTQYF
TRBJ1-1,TRBV5-1,CASSLERGEAEAFF
TRBJ2-6,TRBV20-1,CSASSPSSGADVLTF
TRBJ2-7,TRBV4-1,CASSPSTGTGDSYEQYF
TRBJ1-1,TRBV5-4,CASSLEGQGSEAFF
TRBJ2-7,TRBV10-3,CAISPTPYEQYF
TRBJ1-2,TRBV27,CASSSAAPGGYTF
TRBJ1-2,TRBV18,CASSPRNNYGYTF
TRBJ2-6,TRBV29-1,CSVEVRNGANVLTF
TRBJ2-3,TRBV6-2/TRBV6-3,CASSFGGALTDTQYF
TRBJ1-2,TRBV7-2,CASSPQAGGYTF
TRBJ2-1,TRBV27,CASPRRGDNSYNEQFF
TRBJ2-4,TRBV12-3/TRBV12-4,CASTLQGGVAKNIQYF